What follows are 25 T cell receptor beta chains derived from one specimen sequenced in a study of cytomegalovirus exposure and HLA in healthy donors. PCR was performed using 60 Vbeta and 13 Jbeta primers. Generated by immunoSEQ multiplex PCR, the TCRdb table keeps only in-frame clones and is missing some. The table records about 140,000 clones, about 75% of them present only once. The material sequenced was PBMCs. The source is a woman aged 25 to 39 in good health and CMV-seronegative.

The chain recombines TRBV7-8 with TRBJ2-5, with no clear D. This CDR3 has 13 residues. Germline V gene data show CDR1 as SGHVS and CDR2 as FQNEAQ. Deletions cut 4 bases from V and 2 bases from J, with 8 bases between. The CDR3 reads CASSSRPQETQYF. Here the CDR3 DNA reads TGTGCCAGCAGCTCCCGTCCTCAAGAGACCCAGTACTTC.

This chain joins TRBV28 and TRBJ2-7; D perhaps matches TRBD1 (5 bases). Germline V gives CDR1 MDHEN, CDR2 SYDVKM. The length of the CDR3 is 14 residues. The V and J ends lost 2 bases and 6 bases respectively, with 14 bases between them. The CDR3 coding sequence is TGTGCCAGCAGTTTAATACAGGCCTGGGGCGAGCAGTACTTC. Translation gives CASSLIQAWGEQYF.

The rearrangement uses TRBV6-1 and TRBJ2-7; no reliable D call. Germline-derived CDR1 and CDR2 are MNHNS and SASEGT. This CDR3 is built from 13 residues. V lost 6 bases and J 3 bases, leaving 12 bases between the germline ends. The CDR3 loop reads CASSSRTGYEQYF. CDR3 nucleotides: TGTGCCAGCAGCTCTCGAACCGGCTACGAGCAGTACTTC.

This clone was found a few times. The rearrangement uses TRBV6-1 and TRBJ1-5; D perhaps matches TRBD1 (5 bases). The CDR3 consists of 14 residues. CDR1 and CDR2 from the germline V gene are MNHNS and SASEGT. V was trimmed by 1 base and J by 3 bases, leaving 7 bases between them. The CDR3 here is CASSEGQNNQPQHF. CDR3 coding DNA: TGTGCCAGCAGTGAAGGACAGAACAATCAGCCCCAGCATTTT.

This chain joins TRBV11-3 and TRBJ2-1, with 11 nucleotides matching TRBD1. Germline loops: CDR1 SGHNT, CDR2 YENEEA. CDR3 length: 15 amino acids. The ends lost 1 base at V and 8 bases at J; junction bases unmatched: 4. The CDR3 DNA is TGTGCCAGCAGCTTAGGGACAGGGGGCTTCGATGAGCAGTTCTTC. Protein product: CASSLGTGGFDEQFF.

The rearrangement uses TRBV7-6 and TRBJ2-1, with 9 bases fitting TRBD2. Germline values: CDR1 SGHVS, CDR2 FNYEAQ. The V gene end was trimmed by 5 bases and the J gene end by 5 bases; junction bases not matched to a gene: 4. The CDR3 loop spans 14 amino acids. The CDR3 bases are TGTGCCAGCAGCACGTTAGCGGGAGACAATGAGCAGTTCTTC. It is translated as CASSTLAGDNEQFF.

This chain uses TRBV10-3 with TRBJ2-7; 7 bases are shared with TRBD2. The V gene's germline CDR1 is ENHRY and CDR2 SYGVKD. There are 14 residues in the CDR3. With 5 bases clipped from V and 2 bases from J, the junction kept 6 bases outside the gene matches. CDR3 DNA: TGTGCCATCAGTATAGCGGGCCGACCCTACGAGCAGTACTTC. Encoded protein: CAISIAGRPYEQYF.

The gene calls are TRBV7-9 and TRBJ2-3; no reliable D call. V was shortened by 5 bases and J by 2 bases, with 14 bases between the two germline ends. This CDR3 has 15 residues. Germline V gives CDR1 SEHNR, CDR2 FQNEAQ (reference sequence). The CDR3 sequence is CASSAILSLTDTQYF. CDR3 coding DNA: TGTGCCAGCAGCGCTATCCTAAGTCTCACAGATACGCAGTATTTT.

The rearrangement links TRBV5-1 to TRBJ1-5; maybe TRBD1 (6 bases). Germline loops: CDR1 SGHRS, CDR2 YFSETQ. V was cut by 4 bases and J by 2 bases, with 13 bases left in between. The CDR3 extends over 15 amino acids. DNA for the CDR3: TGCGCCAGCAGCGCAGGGGAGAGCGGCAATCAGCCCCAGCATTTT. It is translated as CASSAGESGNQPQHF.

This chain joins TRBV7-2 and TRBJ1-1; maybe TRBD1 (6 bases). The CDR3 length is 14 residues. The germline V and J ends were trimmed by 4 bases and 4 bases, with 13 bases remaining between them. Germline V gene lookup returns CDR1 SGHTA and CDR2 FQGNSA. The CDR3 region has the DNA TGTGCCAGCAGCTCCCGTAGGGGGGGCACTGAAGCTTTCTTT. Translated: CASSSRRGGTEAFF.

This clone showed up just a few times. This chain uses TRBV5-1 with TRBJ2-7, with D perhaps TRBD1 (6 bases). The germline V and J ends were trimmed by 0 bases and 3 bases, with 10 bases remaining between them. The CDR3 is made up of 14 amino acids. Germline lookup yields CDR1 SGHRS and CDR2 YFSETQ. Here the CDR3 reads CASSLGQEFYEQYF. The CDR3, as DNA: TGCGCCAGCAGCTTGGGACAGGAATTCTACGAGCAGTACTTC.

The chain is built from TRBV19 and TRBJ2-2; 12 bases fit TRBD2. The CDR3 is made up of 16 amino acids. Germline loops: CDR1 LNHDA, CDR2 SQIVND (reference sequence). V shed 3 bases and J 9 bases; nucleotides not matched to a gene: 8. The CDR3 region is CASSIGLAGGVRELFF. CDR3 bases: TGTGCCAGTAGTATCGGGCTAGCGGGGGGGGTCCGGGAGCTGTTTTTT.

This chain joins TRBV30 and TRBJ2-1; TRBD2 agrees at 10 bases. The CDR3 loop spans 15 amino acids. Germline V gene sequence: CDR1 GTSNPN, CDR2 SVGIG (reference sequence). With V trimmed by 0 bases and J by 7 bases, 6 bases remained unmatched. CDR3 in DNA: TGTGCCTGGAGTGTATTTGGACTAGCGGAAAATGAGCAGTTCTTC. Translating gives CAWSVFGLAENEQFF.

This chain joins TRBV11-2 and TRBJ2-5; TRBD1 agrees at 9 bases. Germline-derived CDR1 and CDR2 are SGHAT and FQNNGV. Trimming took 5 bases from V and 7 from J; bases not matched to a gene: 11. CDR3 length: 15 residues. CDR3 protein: CASSRDRESKGTQYF. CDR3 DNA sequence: TGTGCCAGCAGCCGGGACAGGGAGAGCAAGGGGACCCAGTACTTC.

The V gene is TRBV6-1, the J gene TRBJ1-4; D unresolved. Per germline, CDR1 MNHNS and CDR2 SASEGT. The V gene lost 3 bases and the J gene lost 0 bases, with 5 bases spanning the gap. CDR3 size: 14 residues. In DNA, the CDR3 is TGTGCCAGCAGTGATGTCTCAACTAATGAAAAACTGTTTTTT. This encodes CASSDVSTNEKLFF.

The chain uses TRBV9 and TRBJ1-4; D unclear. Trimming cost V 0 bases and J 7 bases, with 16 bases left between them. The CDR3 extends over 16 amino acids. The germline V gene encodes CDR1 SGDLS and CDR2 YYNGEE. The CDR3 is CASSVVGRSRGEKLFF. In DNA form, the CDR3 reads TGTGCCAGCAGCGTAGTAGGTCGGTCACGAGGTGAAAAACTGTTTTTT. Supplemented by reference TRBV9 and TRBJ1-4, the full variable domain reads DSGVTQTPKHLITATGQRVTLRCSPRSGDLSVYWYQQSLDQGLQFLIQYYNGEERAKGNILERFSAQQFPDLHSELNLSSLELGDSALYFCASSVVGRSRGEKLFFGSGTQLSVL.

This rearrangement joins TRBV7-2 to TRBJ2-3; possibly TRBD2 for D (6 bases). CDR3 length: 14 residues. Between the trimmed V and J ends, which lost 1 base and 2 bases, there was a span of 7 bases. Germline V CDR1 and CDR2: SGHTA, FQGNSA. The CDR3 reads CASSLGLVTDTQYF. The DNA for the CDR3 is TGTGCCAGCAGCTTAGGACTAGTCACAGATACGCAGTATTTT.

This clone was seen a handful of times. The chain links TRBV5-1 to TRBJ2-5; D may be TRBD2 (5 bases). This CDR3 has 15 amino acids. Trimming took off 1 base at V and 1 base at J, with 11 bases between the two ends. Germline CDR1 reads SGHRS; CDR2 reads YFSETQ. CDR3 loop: CASSLSGRFQETQYF. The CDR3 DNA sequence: TGCGCCAGCAGCTTGTCGGGGAGATTCCAAGAGACCCAGTACTTC. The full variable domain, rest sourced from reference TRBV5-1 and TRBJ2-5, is KAGVTQTPRYLIKTRGQQVTLSCSPISGHRSVSWYQQTPGQGLQFLFEYFSETQRNKGNFPGRFSGRQFSNSRSEMNVSTLELGDSALYLCASSLSGRFQETQYFGPGTRLLVL.

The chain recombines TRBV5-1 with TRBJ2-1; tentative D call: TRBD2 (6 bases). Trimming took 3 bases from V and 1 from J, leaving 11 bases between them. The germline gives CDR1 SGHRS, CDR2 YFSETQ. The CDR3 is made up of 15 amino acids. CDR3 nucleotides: TGCGCCAGCAGCTCTAGCGCCCAGTCCTACAATGAGCAGTTCTTC. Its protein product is CASSSSAQSYNEQFF.

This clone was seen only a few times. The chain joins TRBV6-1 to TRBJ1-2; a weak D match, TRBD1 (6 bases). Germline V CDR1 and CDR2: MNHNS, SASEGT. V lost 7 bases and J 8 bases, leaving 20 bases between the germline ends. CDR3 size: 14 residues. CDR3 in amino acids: CASTLNQGTGGYTF. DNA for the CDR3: TGTGCCAGCACCCTAAACCAGGGGACGGGGGGCTACACCTTC.

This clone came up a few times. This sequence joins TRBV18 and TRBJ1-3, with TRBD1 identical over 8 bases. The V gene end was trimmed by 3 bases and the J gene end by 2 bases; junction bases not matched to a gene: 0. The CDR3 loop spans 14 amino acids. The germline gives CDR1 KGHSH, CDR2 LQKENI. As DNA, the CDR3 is TGTGCCAGCTCACCGGACAGGGCTGGAAACACCATATATTTT. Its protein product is CASSPDRAGNTIYF.

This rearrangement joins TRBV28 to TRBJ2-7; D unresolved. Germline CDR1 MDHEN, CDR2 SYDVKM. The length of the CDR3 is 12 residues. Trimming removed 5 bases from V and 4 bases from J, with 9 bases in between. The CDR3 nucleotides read TGTGCCAGCAGTCTTACAGAATACGAGCAGTACTTC. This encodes CASSLTEYEQYF.

The CDR3 protein is CASSRTSGQDSPLHF. The CDR3 DNA sequence: TGTGCCAGCTCTCGCACGTCGGGACAGGATTCACCCCTCCACTTT. The chain couples TRBV18 to TRBJ1-6; 8 nucleotides agree with TRBD1. The CDR3 is made up of 15 amino acids. Trimming took 6 bases from V and 8 from J; bases not matched to a gene: 9. Germline values: CDR1 KGHSH, CDR2 LQKENI.

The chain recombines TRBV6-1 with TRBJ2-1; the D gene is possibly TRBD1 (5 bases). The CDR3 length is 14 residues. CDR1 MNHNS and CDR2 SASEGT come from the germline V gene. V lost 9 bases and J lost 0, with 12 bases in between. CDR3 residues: CASRTLSSYNEQFF. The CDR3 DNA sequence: TGTGCCAGTCGGACACTAAGCTCCTACAATGAGCAGTTCTTC.

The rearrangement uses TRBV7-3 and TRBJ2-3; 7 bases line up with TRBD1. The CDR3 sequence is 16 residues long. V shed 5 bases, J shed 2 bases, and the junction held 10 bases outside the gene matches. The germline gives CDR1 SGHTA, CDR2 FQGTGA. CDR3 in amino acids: CASSPLGRGNTDTQYF. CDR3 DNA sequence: TGTGCCAGCAGCCCCCTGGGCAGGGGGAACACAGATACGCAGTATTTT.